Each of the 21 T cell receptor beta chains below was sequenced from the same sample in a study of blood T cell repertoires in COVID-19. Profiled with immunoSEQ multiplex PCR; TCRdb holds only in-frame clones, not every one. The repertoire includes approximately 47,000 clones, less than 85% of them detected once, and approximately 8.2% sits in the top ten. The sample consisted of peripheral blood. These receptors originate from a man in his 60s with acute or convalescent COVID-19.

The chain links TRBV20-1 to TRBJ1-2, with D hard to call. The germline V and J ends were trimmed by 1 base and 8 bases, with 8 bases remaining between them. CDR1 is DFQATT and CDR2 is SNEGSKA in the germline V gene (reference sequence). This CDR3 contains 11 residues. CDR3 sequence reads: CSARVREGYTF. The DNA for the CDR3 is TGCAGTGCTAGAGTTAGGGAGGGCTACACCTTC.

This clone was seen a few times. The V gene is TRBV6-5, the J gene TRBJ1-4, with 8 bases identical to TRBD1. Germline trimming cut 4 bases from V and 8 bases from J; bases unmatched to any gene: 12. The CDR3 is 16 amino acids. From germline, CDR1 is MNHEY and CDR2 SVGAGI. This CDR3 is CASSSDRGEDHEKLFF. Written as DNA, the CDR3 is TGTGCCAGCAGTTCCGACAGGGGTGAAGATCACGAAAAACTGTTTTTT.

The V call is TRBV7-3, the J call TRBJ2-6; 9 nucleotides line up with TRBD1. The germline V gene has CDR1 SGHTA and CDR2 FQGTGA. V lost 5 bases and J lost 2; bases outside the gene matches: 7. This CDR3 has 17 residues. The DNA of the CDR3 is TGTGCCAGCAGCCCGGGACAGGGCCTTCCTGGGGCCAACGTCCTGACTTTC. It is translated as CASSPGQGLPGANVLTF.

This clone was recorded only once. The gene calls are TRBV28 and TRBJ1-1; 8 nucleotides align to TRBD1. Losses at the gene ends were 4 bases for V and 0 bases for J; bases not matched to a gene: 4. The germline V gene has CDR1 MDHEN and CDR2 SYDVKM. The CDR3 is 15 residues long. The CDR3 region is CASSSGQVMNTEAFF. For the CDR3, the DNA is TGTGCCAGCAGTTCGGGACAGGTAATGAACACTGAAGCTTTCTTT.

The CDR3 is CASSQGGGSGEKLFF. DNA for the CDR3: TGCGCCAGCAGCCAAGGAGGAGGAAGCGGTGAAAAACTGTTTTTT. The chain links TRBV4-1 to TRBJ1-4; D gene uncertain. V gave up 1 base and J gave up 7 bases, with 13 bases separating them. CDR1 is MGHRA, CDR2 YSYEKL, per germline. The CDR3 covers 15 residues.

Concerning this clone itself: The same CDR3 also results from other DNA sequences found in this sample. The chain has TRBV3-1 (or the pseudogene TRBV3-2) and TRBJ2-1, with 9 bases matching TRBD2. V dropped 3 bases and J dropped 2; count of bases not matched to a gene: 5. This CDR3 spans 16 amino acids. Germline V lookup: CDR1 LGHDT, CDR2 YNNKEL (reference sequence). The CDR3: CASSHSERGAYNEQFF. The CDR3 nucleotides are TGTGCCAGCAGCCACTCGGAGCGGGGGGCCTACAATGAGCAGTTCTTC.

This chain connects TRBV12-5 to TRBJ1-1, with 8 bases aligning to TRBD1. V trimming: 4 bases; J trimming: 4 bases; junction bases outside the gene matches: 8. Germline CDR1 LGHNT, CDR2 FRNRAP. CDR3 length: 15 residues. CDR3 bases: TGTGCTAGTGGTTCGACCACAGGGGGTATCACTGAAGCTTTCTTT. Amino acid sequence: CASGSTTGGITEAFF.

The chain links TRBV29-1 to TRBJ1-1; 7 bases line up with TRBD1. The V gene end was trimmed by 6 bases and the J gene end by 0 bases; junction bases not matched to a gene: 4. The germline V gene encodes CDR1 SQVTM and CDR2 ANQGSEA. The CDR3 sequence is 13 residues long. CDR3 coding DNA: TGCAGCGTGGATGACAGGGTGAACACTGAAGCTTTCTTT. This encodes CSVDDRVNTEAFF. The full variable domain, with the rest looked up from reference TRBV29-1 and TRBJ1-1, is SAVISQKPSRDICQRGTSLTIQCQVDSQVTMMFWYRQQPGQSLTLIATANQGSEATYESGFVIDKFPISRPNLTFSTLTVSNMSPEDSSIYLCSVDDRVNTEAFFGQGTRLTVV.

The V and J genes are TRBV11-2 and TRBJ2-3; perhaps TRBD2 as D (6 bases). The CDR3 has 15 amino acids. Germline V gene data show CDR1 as SGHAT and CDR2 as FQNNGV. Trimming left V 0 bases short and J 0 bases short, with 7 bases between. The CDR3, as DNA: TGTGCCAGCAGCTTAGATGGGGGGAGCACAGATACGCAGTATTTT. Translated, it gives CASSLDGGSTDTQYF.

This clone has a single count. The rearrangement links TRBV20-1 to TRBJ1-1; TRBD1 agrees at 8 bases. The CDR3 extends over 11 amino acids. The germline CDR1 and CDR2 sequences are DFQATT and SNEGSKA (reference sequence). Trimming took 6 bases from V and 7 from J; bases not matched to a gene: 4. CDR3: CSATGGHEAFF. The CDR3, as DNA: TGCAGTGCCACAGGGGGACATGAAGCTTTCTTT.

This clone was counted a single time. The chain recombines TRBV7-3 with TRBJ1-1; D might be TRBD1 (5 bases). The CDR3 runs to 15 residues. Germline V CDR1 and CDR2: SGHTA, FQGTGA. V dropped 6 bases and J dropped 3 bases, with 17 bases sitting between them. CDR3 loop: CASSPVSIGDTEAFF. The DNA of the CDR3 is TGTGCCAGCAGTCCCGTCTCGATAGGGGACACTGAAGCTTTCTTT.

The chain recombines TRBV25-1 with TRBJ1-1; TRBD1 is a possible D gene (6 bases). V lost 8 bases, J lost 3 bases, and 13 bases lay in between. This CDR3 has 13 residues. CDR1 and CDR2 (germline): MGHDK, SYGVNS. The CDR3 region is CASAKTGYTEAFF. The CDR3 region has the DNA TGTGCCAGCGCCAAGACAGGTTACACTGAAGCTTTCTTT.

This chain joins TRBV19 and TRBJ2-1; 7 positions match TRBD2. This CDR3 spans 13 amino acids. Trimming cost V 4 bases and J 6 bases; bases outside gene matches: 3. CDR1 and CDR2 from the germline V gene are LNHDA and SQIVND (reference sequence). This chain's CDR3 is CASSTRLANEQFF. CDR3 DNA: TGTGCCAGTAGTACTAGACTAGCCAATGAGCAGTTCTTC.

This clone showed up just once. The V and J genes are TRBV12-3 or TRBV12-4 and TRBJ1-1; 7 bases fit TRBD1. Trimming at V came to 10 bases and at J to 2 bases, leaving 7 bases not matched to a gene. This CDR3 comprises 13 residues. CDR3 DNA: TGTGCCACCCTGGGACAGCAAAACACTGAAGCTTTCTTT. This translates into CATLGQQNTEAFF.

In the case of this clone: The junction and the germline gene differ at one end; a read error may be behind it. This specimen includes other DNA sequences encoding the same CDR3. This chain connects TRBV10-3 to TRBJ2-3, with D possibly matching TRBD1 (5 bases). The CDR3 is made up of 14 amino acids. Germline V gives CDR1 ENHRY, CDR2 SYGVKD. CDR3 residues: CAIKGAFSTDTQYF. DNA of the CDR3: TGTGCCATCAAAGGGGCCTTTAGCACGGATACGCAGTATTTT.

V gene TRBV6-1 combines with J gene TRBJ1-1; TRBD1 agrees at 8 bases. Trimming took 3 bases from V and 8 from J; bases not matched to a gene: 8. The germline gives CDR1 MNHNS, CDR2 SASEGT. There are 14 residues in the CDR3. The CDR3, as DNA: TGTGCCAGCAGTGATAGTTTCGGGACAGGAGAAGCTTTCTTT. It is translated as CASSDSFGTGEAFF.

This sequence joins TRBV5-4 and TRBJ2-1, with 9 bases matching TRBD1. There are 16 residues in the CDR3. J lost 0 bases, V lost 4 bases, and 5 bases had no gene match. Germline lookup yields CDR1 SGHNT and CDR2 YYREEE (reference sequence). CDR3: CASSRETGGSYNEQFF. The CDR3 DNA reads as TGTGCCAGCAGCAGAGAGACAGGGGGCTCCTACAATGAGCAGTTCTTC.

This clone was detected once. The chain recombines TRBV10-1 with TRBJ1-1; no definite D call. Trimming took 3 bases from V and 3 from J, leaving 5 bases between them. This CDR3 is built from 12 residues. Germline lookup yields CDR1 WNHNN and CDR2 SYGVQD (reference sequence). This chain's CDR3 is CASSDGYTEAFF. For the CDR3, the DNA is TGCGCCAGCAGTGACGGGTACACTGAAGCTTTCTTT.

The genes are TRBV7-8 and TRBJ2-2, with a weak D call TRBD2 (6 bases). Trimming cost V 5 bases and J 7 bases, with 17 bases left between them. The CDR3 has 15 amino acids. The germline V gene encodes CDR1 SGHVS and CDR2 FQNEAQ. This chain's CDR3 is CASSARREVGGELFF. The CDR3 DNA follows: TGTGCCAGCAGCGCGCGCAGGGAGGTCGGCGGGGAGCTGTTTTTT.

V is TRBV5-1 and J is TRBJ1-1; TRBD1 matches 7 bases. Germline CDR1 is SGHRS and CDR2 is YFSETQ. There are 16 residues in the CDR3. V shed 4 bases and J 2 bases; nucleotides not matched to a gene: 11. CDR3 loop: CASSKGRQGGNTEAFF. The CDR3 coding sequence is TGCGCCAGCAGCAAGGGTAGACAGGGCGGAAACACTGAAGCTTTCTTT.

The rearrangement joins TRBV12-3 or TRBV12-4 to TRBJ2-5, with 7 bases lining up with TRBD1. The CDR3 contains 13 residues. The V and J ends lost 3 bases and 4 bases, in that order; junction bases with no gene match: 2. The CDR3 DNA is TGTGCCAGCAGTTTGGGACAGCTAGAGACCCAGTACTTC. It codes for CASSLGQLETQYF.